Each of the 26 T cell receptor beta chains below was sequenced from the same sample in a study of blood T cells in healthy people across ages. A second about 7 to 12 cycle PCR used barcoded and J-beta primers. TCRdb analysed the 5' RACE reads with MiXCR anew, one entry per CDR3 protein. The table lists around 1.7 million distinct CDR3 sequences, approximately 28% of them singletons. The sequenced material came from blood. The receptors here all came from a woman aged 25 to 39 in good health.

This clonotype has ten or more counts. V is TRBV29-1 and J is TRBJ2-3; D might be TRBD2 (5 bases). Trimming cost V 7 bases and J 2 bases, with 13 bases left between them. The CDR3 covers 13 residues. Germline V lookup: CDR1 SQVTM, CDR2 ANQGSEA. CDR3 sequence: CSATNGNTDTQYF. Written as DNA, the CDR3 is TGCAGCGCCACGAACGGGAACACAGATACGCAGTATTTT.

The rearrangement joins TRBV20-1 to TRBJ2-1, with 8 bases matching TRBD2. From germline, CDR1 is DFQATT and CDR2 SNEGSKA (reference sequence). CDR3 length equals 15 residues. The trim removed 0 bases at V and 7 bases at J, leaving 8 bases unmatched. For the CDR3, the DNA is TGCAGTGCTAGAGATCCGGGAGGGCCGCAGAATGAGCAGTTCTTC. This translates into CSARDPGGPQNEQFF.

This clonotype was detected ten times or more. This chain joins TRBV20-1 and TRBJ2-1; 8 bases are a match to TRBD2. Per germline, CDR1 DFQATT and CDR2 SNEGSKA (reference sequence). The CDR3 has 15 amino acids. V shed 5 bases and J 4 bases; nucleotides not matched to a gene: 10. The CDR3 region has the DNA TGCAGTGCTGGACCGGGACTAGGAGGGTACAATGAGCAGTTCTTC. It translates to CSAGPGLGGYNEQFF.

At least ten counts were recorded for this clonotype. The chain is built from TRBV7-2 and TRBJ2-5; the D is unclear. CDR1 is SGHTA and CDR2 is FQGNSA in the germline V gene. The CDR3 is 15 amino acids. V dropped 2 bases and J dropped 1 base, with 11 bases sitting between them. Here the CDR3 reads CASSLRHGGQETQYF. CDR3 coding DNA: TGTGCCAGCAGCTTAAGGCACGGCGGCCAAGAGACCCAGTACTTC. The full variable domain, in which reference TRBV7-2 and TRBJ2-5 provide the parts outside the CDR3, is GAGVSQSPSNKVTEKGKDVELRCDPISGHTALYWYRQSLGQGLEFLIYFQGNSAPDKSGLPSDRFSAERTGGSVSTLTIQRTQQEDSAVYLCASSLRHGGQETQYFGPGTRLLVL.

V gene TRBV28 combines with J gene TRBJ2-3, with a possible D match to TRBD1 (5 bases). Trimming pared 5 bases from V and 5 bases from J, leaving 20 bases between. The CDR3 spans 16 residues. Germline CDR1 is MDHEN and CDR2 is SYDVKM. The CDR3, as DNA: TGTGCCAGCAGTATAGGGGCGTCGACTCGTCAAGATACGCAGTATTTT. Amino acids: CASSIGASTRQDTQYF.

In its sample, this clonotype was seen a few times. The chain employs TRBV11-2 and TRBJ2-7; TRBD1 is a possible D gene (8 bases). The length of the CDR3 is 15 residues. CDR1 and CDR2 from the germline V gene are SGHAT and FQNNGV. Trimming stripped 5 bases from V and 1 base from J, with 15 bases between. The chain's CDR3 is CASSLQGGPSYEQYF. CDR3 DNA sequence: TGTGCCAGCAGCCTACAGGGGGGGCCTTCCTACGAGCAGTACTTC.

Only a few counts were recorded for this clonotype. The chain employs TRBV10-2 and TRBJ2-1; 10 bases are a match to TRBD1. The CDR3 is made up of 14 amino acids. The germline gives CDR1 WSHSY, CDR2 SAAADI. V shed 7 bases and J 5 bases; nucleotides not matched to a gene: 5. The CDR3 bases are TGCGCCAGCACCGGGACAGGGGCGGACAATGAGCAGTTCTTC. Amino acids: CASTGTGADNEQFF.

The rearrangement joins TRBV18 to TRBJ1-2; a possible D gene is TRBD1 (5 bases). Germline V gene data show CDR1 as KGHSH and CDR2 as LQKENI. This CDR3 has 15 amino acids. Between the trimmed V and J ends, which lost 3 bases and 5 bases, there was a span of 16 bases. The CDR3 bases are TGTGCCAGCTCACCCGGGACCGACTCGGGATATGGCTACACCTTC. It encodes CASSPGTDSGYGYTF.

This clonotype was counted many times. The chain combines TRBV29-1 with TRBJ2-1, with D maybe TRBD1 (5 bases). The germline CDR1 and CDR2 sequences are SQVTM and ANQGSEA. The CDR3 has 13 residues. The V end was cut by 4 bases, the J end by 8 bases, with 15 bases between. The chain's CDR3 is CSVVGQGADEQFF. The DNA of the CDR3 is TGCAGCGTTGTAGGTCAGGGTGCCGATGAGCAGTTCTTC.

This clonotype was seen a few times. V is TRBV7-2 and J is TRBJ1-4; D call uncertain. CDR1 and CDR2 (germline): SGHTA, FQGNSA. This CDR3 region has 14 residues. V was shortened by 5 bases and J by 5 bases, with 12 bases between the two germline ends. This CDR3 is CASSIDRTNEKLFF. CDR3 coding DNA: TGTGCCAGCAGCATCGACCGAACGAATGAAAAACTGTTTTTT. Together with reference TRBV7-2 and TRBJ1-4, the CDR3 gives the full variable domain: GAGVSQSPSNKVTEKGKDVELRCDPISGHTALYWYRQSLGQGLEFLIYFQGNSAPDKSGLPSDRFSAERTGGSVSTLTIQRTQQEDSAVYLCASSIDRTNEKLFFGSGTQLSVL.

This chain joins TRBV29-1 and TRBJ2-7; 16 bases fit TRBD2. CDR3 length: 16 amino acids. Germline trimming cut 6 bases from V and 2 bases from J; bases unmatched to any gene: 7. The germline gives CDR1 SQVTM, CDR2 ANQGSEA. This chain's CDR3 is CSVVGLAGGTTYEQYF. The DNA of the CDR3 is TGCAGCGTGGTGGGACTAGCGGGAGGGACGACCTACGAGCAGTACTTC.

This clonotype was observed a few times. The chain is built from TRBV9 and TRBJ2-1, with 11 bases that match TRBD1. J lost 7 bases, V lost 0 bases, and 3 bases had no gene match. This CDR3 spans 15 amino acids. From germline, CDR1 is SGDLS and CDR2 YYNGEE. CDR3 nucleotides: TGTGCCAGCAGCGTAGGGGGGACAGGGGGGAATGAGCAGTTCTTC. Residues: CASSVGGTGGNEQFF.

The chain links TRBV28 to TRBJ2-1; 12 bases line up with TRBD1. This CDR3 spans 16 amino acids. Germline loops: CDR1 MDHEN, CDR2 SYDVKM. The V segment lost 4 bases and the J segment 5 bases; nucleotides outside the gene matches: 6. Here the CDR3 reads CASSSMGQGADNEQFF. The CDR3 nucleotides are TGTGCCAGCAGTTCCATGGGACAGGGGGCCGACAATGAGCAGTTCTTC.

This clonotype was picked up many times. The chain joins TRBV27 to TRBJ1-2; D is perhaps TRBD1 (5 bases). CDR1 MNHEY and CDR2 SMNVEV come from the germline V gene (reference sequence). V lost 2 bases and J 10 bases, leaving 17 bases between the germline ends. This CDR3 contains 14 residues. The CDR3 region has the DNA TGTGCCAGCAGTTTAATCGGGACGGTTGAAGTCTACACCTTC. Its protein is CASSLIGTVEVYTF.

J is TRBJ2-1 and V is TRBV24-1; 9 nucleotides align to TRBD2. The CDR3 extends over 14 amino acids. Trimming cost V 6 bases and J 4 bases; bases outside gene matches: 3. In germline, CDR1 is KGHDR, CDR2 SFDVKD. The CDR3 sequence is CATSSSGAYNEQFF. CDR3 DNA: TGTGCCACCAGTTCTAGCGGGGCGTACAATGAGCAGTTCTTC.

The V gene is TRBV7-9, the J gene TRBJ1-5, with TRBD1 identical over 7 bases. Germline V gene data show CDR1 as SEHNR and CDR2 as FQNEAQ (reference sequence). This CDR3 contains 13 residues. V shed 4 bases, J shed 7 bases, and the junction held 4 bases outside the gene matches. The CDR3: CASSSTDRQPQHF. The CDR3 DNA sequence: TGTGCCAGCAGCTCGACGGACAGGCAGCCCCAGCATTTT.

This clonotype was seen only once. The rearrangement uses TRBV6-5 and TRBJ1-6; 7 nucleotides match TRBD1. V shed 4 bases, J shed 8 bases, and the junction held 17 bases outside the gene matches. Germline-derived CDR1 and CDR2 are MNHEY and SVGAGI. This CDR3 contains 18 residues. The CDR3 loop reads CASSLTPGQLRTYSPLHF. Here the CDR3 DNA reads TGTGCCAGCAGTTTAACACCGGGACAGCTACGAACTTATTCACCCCTCCACTTT.

This clonotype has at least ten counts. V is TRBV11-2 and J is TRBJ2-3, with a tentative D call TRBD1 (6 bases). Between the trimmed V and J ends, which lost 5 bases and 3 bases, there was a span of 18 bases. The CDR3 totals 16 residues. The V gene's germline CDR1 is SGHAT and CDR2 FQNNGV. CDR3 DNA: TGTGCCAGCAGCCTCCTGACAGGATATGGTACAGATACGCAGTATTTT. The encoded protein is CASSLLTGYGTDTQYF.

The V gene is TRBV20-1, the J gene TRBJ2-2; 11 bases are shared with TRBD1. Trimming at V came to 6 bases and at J to 6 bases, leaving 6 bases not matched to a gene. The CDR3 contains 14 residues. Germline V gene lookup returns CDR1 DFQATT and CDR2 SNEGSKA (reference sequence). CDR3 protein: CSAEPGQGAGELFF. CDR3 bases: TGCAGTGCCGAACCGGGACAGGGGGCCGGGGAGCTGTTTTTT.

The chain has TRBV28 and TRBJ2-1, with 7 bases that match TRBD1. The CDR3 covers 17 residues. Germline CDR1 and CDR2: MDHEN and SYDVKM. The ends lost 5 bases at V and 9 bases at J; junction bases unmatched: 19. The CDR3 region is CASSLPSSPGQLSEQFF. In DNA, the CDR3 is TGTGCCAGCAGTCTACCTAGTAGTCCGGGACAGCTCTCTGAGCAGTTCTTC.

This chain links TRBV20-1 with TRBJ2-7, with D perhaps TRBD2 (6 bases). The germline V gene has CDR1 DFQATT and CDR2 SNEGSKA (reference sequence). The CDR3 spans 15 residues. Deletions cut 1 base from V and 2 bases from J, with 15 bases between. The CDR3 spells CSARGLGGFAYEQYF. For the CDR3, the DNA is TGCAGTGCTAGAGGACTAGGAGGGTTTGCCTACGAGCAGTACTTC.

The chain joins TRBV3-1 to TRBJ1-1, with D hard to call. The germline gives CDR1 LGHDT, CDR2 YNNKEL (reference sequence). V gave up 1 base and J gave up 0 bases, with 9 bases separating them. This CDR3 has 15 residues. The CDR3 DNA reads TGTGCCAGCAGCCAAGTGAACCTGCTGAACACTGAAGCTTTCTTT. Its translation is CASSQVNLLNTEAFF.

V is TRBV7-9 and J is TRBJ1-2, with 10 bases that match TRBD1. From germline, CDR1 is SEHNR and CDR2 FQNEAQ (reference sequence). Trimming removed 6 bases from V and 6 bases from J; junction bases left unmatched: 10. The CDR3 has 15 amino acids. CDR3 residues: CASSPPGQGKHGYTF. CDR3 sequence (DNA): TGTGCCAGCAGTCCTCCGGGACAGGGGAAGCATGGCTACACCTTC.

This clonotype has more than one count but fewer than ten. Here the CDR3 DNA reads TGTGCCAGCACCCCGAGACAGGGGGCGTCCGAGCAGTACTTC. This sequence encodes CASTPRQGASEQYF. The chain recombines TRBV12-3 or TRBV12-4 with TRBJ2-4, with TRBD1 matching over 10 bases. TRBJ2-7 matches the DNA end more closely, so the J call is doubtful. CDR3 size: 14 residues.

The chain employs TRBV5-1 and TRBJ2-3; 7 bases are a match to TRBD1. There are 14 residues in the CDR3. Germline V gene data show CDR1 as SGHRS and CDR2 as YFSETQ. The junction had 6 bases not matched to a gene; V was cut back by 4 bases and J by 4 bases. The CDR3 bases are TGCGCCAGCAGCAGCGGACAGGCCCCAGATACGCAGTATTTT. It yields the protein CASSSGQAPDTQYF.

The rearrangement uses TRBV2 and TRBJ2-5, with D possibly TRBD2 on 6 matching bases. The CDR3 runs 13 residues. Trimming left V 10 bases short and J 4 bases short, with 16 bases between. Germline V CDR1 and CDR2: SNHLY, FYNNEI. CDR3 amino acids: CATSGDQSETQYF. DNA for the CDR3: TGTGCCACTTCGGGAGATCAGTCAGAGACCCAGTACTTC.